Following are 17 T cell receptor beta chains from one sample sequenced in a study of blood T cells in healthy people across ages. Combining a sample-barcoded 5' primer with a J-beta primer mix, a second PCR ran for about 6 to 11 cycles. MiXCR, run by TCRdb on the 5' RACE reads, gives a single entry per CDR3 protein. The sample lists some 1.5 million distinct CDR3 sequences, 28% occurring once. The sequenced sample consisted of blood. These receptors all come from a woman aged 25 to 39 in good health.

This clonotype was seen a few times. V gene TRBV24-1 combines with J gene TRBJ2-3; the D gene is possibly TRBD1 (6 bases). Trimming removed 2 bases at V and 3 bases at J, with 8 bases between. The CDR3 runs to 14 residues. Germline CDR1 KGHDR, CDR2 SFDVKD. CDR3 protein: CATSDSRGTDTQYF. The CDR3 nucleotides read TGTGCCACCAGTGATTCCAGGGGTACAGATACGCAGTATTTT.

This clonotype was counted a few times. This chain connects TRBV5-1 to TRBJ2-3; 10 nucleotides match TRBD2. Germline trimming cut 2 bases from V and 6 bases from J; bases unmatched to any gene: 6. The CDR3 length is 15 residues. Germline CDR1 is SGHRS and CDR2 is YFSETQ. This chain's CDR3 is CASSFTSGALDTQYF. The CDR3 region has the DNA TGCGCCAGCAGCTTTACTAGCGGGGCCCTCGATACGCAGTATTTT.

There are many counts of this clonotype. The chain combines TRBV18 with TRBJ2-4; D is unresolved. CDR1 and CDR2 (germline): KGHSH, LQKENI. Trimming shortened V by 3 bases and J by 5 bases, and 8 bases separated the two germline ends. CDR3 length equals 13 residues. The CDR3 region is CASSPLRENIQYF. The CDR3 bases are TGTGCCAGCTCACCGTTACGAGAAAACATTCAGTACTTC.

This clonotype appeared a few times. The chain is built from TRBV5-1 and TRBJ2-3; 12 bases agree with TRBD1. This CDR3 is built from 13 residues. Germline-derived CDR1 and CDR2 are SGHRS and YFSETQ. J was trimmed by 14 bases and V by 4 bases; bases with no gene match: 8. CDR3 region: CASSGDRGRWMYF. In DNA, the CDR3 is TGCGCCAGCAGCGGGGACAGGGGGCGCTGGATGTATTTT.

To note about this clonotype: At one boundary the junction diverges from the germline segment, which might be a read error. This chain links TRBV28 with TRBJ2-1; a weak D match, TRBD1 (5 bases). Germline V CDR1 and CDR2: MDHEN, SYDVKM. This CDR3 spans 12 amino acids. CDR3 bases: TGTGCCTGCAGTAAGGGGCCCTACGAGCAGTTCTTC. Translation gives CACSKGPYEQFF.

This clonotype was picked up many times. CDR3 bases: TGTGCCAGCAGTTTACCCAGATACGACGAGCAGTACTTC. This sequence encodes CASSLPRYDEQYF. This chain links TRBV28 with TRBJ2-7; D gene ambiguous. Germline V gene data show CDR1 as MDHEN and CDR2 as SYDVKM. The CDR3 contains 13 residues. With 2 bases removed from V and 5 bases from J, the gap between germline ends came to 10 bases.

The table lists this clonotype with many counts. The rearrangement joins TRBV9 to TRBJ1-6; no reliable D call. The CDR3 runs to 14 residues. Germline loops: CDR1 SGDLS, CDR2 YYNGEE. The V gene lost 0 bases and the J gene lost 4 bases, with 5 bases spanning the gap. The CDR3 loop is CASSVESYNSPLHF. Here the CDR3 DNA reads TGTGCCAGCAGCGTAGAATCGTATAATTCACCCCTCCACTTT.

The CDR3 bases are TGTGCCAGCAGCTTGTACAGGACCACTCGGGTTGGCTACACCTTC. Residues: CASSLYRTTRVGYTF. V usage is TRBV5-8 and J usage is TRBJ1-2; maybe TRBD1 (5 bases). Germline CDR1 and CDR2: SGHTS and YDEGEE. This CDR3 contains 15 residues. Trimming cost V 1 base and J 7 bases, with 17 bases left between them.

As for this clonotype: A much larger clone differs by one base, so this may be a read error. This chain links TRBV7-2 with TRBJ2-7, with D perhaps assigned TRBD1 or TRBD2 (5 bases each). Trimming cost V 10 bases and J 0 bases, with 13 bases left between them. Germline V lookup: CDR1 SGHTA, CDR2 FQGNSA. The CDR3 loop spans 13 amino acids. CDR3 sequence: CANQRDPSYEQYF. CDR3 sequence (DNA): TGTGCCAACCAAAGGGACCCCTCCTACGAGCAGTACTTC.

The chain is built from TRBV20-1 and TRBJ1-2; D unresolved. V was shortened by 7 bases and J by 4 bases, with 13 bases between the two germline ends. CDR3 length: 12 residues. Germline V gives CDR1 DFQATT, CDR2 SNEGSKA (reference sequence). The CDR3 is CSGAAEIYGYTF. The DNA of the CDR3 is TGCAGTGGAGCGGCGGAGATCTATGGCTACACCTTC.

The rearrangement links TRBV28 to TRBJ1-1; D remains unclear. Trimming removed 3 bases at V and 7 bases at J, with 12 bases between. This CDR3 has 13 residues. Germline values: CDR1 MDHEN, CDR2 SYDVKM. CDR3 bases: TGTGCCAGCAGTTTGTCTGGGGAAAATGAAGCTTTCTTT. Protein product: CASSLSGENEAFF.

The chain combines TRBV5-1 with TRBJ2-1; D may be TRBD2 (5 bases). V was shortened by 3 bases and J by 6 bases, with 22 bases between the two germline ends. The germline CDR1 and CDR2 sequences are SGHRS and YFSETQ. This CDR3 is built from 17 residues. The CDR3 is CASSSGPNPEVGNEQFF. CDR3 DNA: TGCGCCAGCAGCTCAGGTCCTAACCCGGAGGTTGGCAATGAGCAGTTCTTC.

This clonotype was seen only a few times. J is TRBJ1-2 and V is TRBV29-1; no firm D call. CDR1 SQVTM and CDR2 ANQGSEA come from the germline V gene. This CDR3 comprises 13 residues. V dropped 0 bases and J dropped 6 bases, with 11 bases sitting between them. The CDR3 sequence is CSVEEFQRHGYTF. CDR3 sequence (DNA): TGCAGCGTTGAAGAATTCCAGAGACATGGCTACACCTTC.

This clonotype was observed a few times. The chain is built from TRBV29-1 and TRBJ1-1; no clear D gene. This CDR3 region has 13 residues. Trimming took 3 bases from V and 1 from J, leaving 9 bases between them. Germline V CDR1 and CDR2: SQVTM, ANQGSEA. The CDR3 reads CSVEGRQNTEAFF. In DNA form, the CDR3 reads TGCAGCGTTGAGGGCAGACAGAACACTGAAGCTTTCTTT.

The J gene is TRBJ1-6, the V gene TRBV30; tentatively, D is TRBD1 (5 bases). The ends were cut back, 5 bases at V and 11 bases at J, with 13 bases in the middle. The CDR3 extends over 12 amino acids. Looked up from germline, CDR1 is GTSNPN and CDR2 is SVGIG (reference sequence). The CDR3 DNA follows: TGTGCCTGGGGGGCCAATAGGGCACCCCTCCACTTT. Its protein is CAWGANRAPLHF.

This chain joins TRBV5-1 and TRBJ2-5, with D perhaps matching TRBD1 (6 bases). CDR3 length: 13 amino acids. V lost 7 bases to trimming and J lost 5 bases, with 15 bases between them. Germline V lookup: CDR1 SGHRS, CDR2 YFSETQ. CDR3 nucleotides: TGCGCCAGCGGACGTAGAGGGGGTGAGACCCAGTACTTC. Translation: CASGRRGGETQYF.

A remark on this clonotype: A read error may explain this, as a much larger clone is one base away. This chain uses TRBV12-3 or TRBV12-4 with TRBJ1-5; D gene uncertain. This CDR3 contains 12 residues. V lost 2 bases and J lost 5, with 4 bases in between. In nucleotides, the CDR3 is TGTGCCAGCAGTTTAATGGATCAGCCCCAGCATTTT. Encoded protein: CASSLMDQPQHF.